Described below is a single T cell receptor beta chain sequence and its context. Its antigen is unknown. This specimen belongs to a study of cytomegalovirus exposure and HLA in healthy donors. PCR was performed using 60 Vbeta and 13 Jbeta primers. The repertoire was sequenced with immunoSEQ multiplex PCR; TCRdb's copy has only in-frame clones and lacks some. This sample carries roughly 100,000 clones, 55% to 75% of them seen once, and the ten largest clones take 2.5% to 3.5%. Trimming took off 7 bases at V and 1 base at J, with 14 bases between the two ends. This CDR3 comprises 14 residues. CDR1 is SGHRS, CDR2 YFSETQ, per germline. Study results and caveats: Other equally common chains were less clonally expanded than HLA-associated TCR beta chains, a later analysis showed.

The sequenced material came from PBMCs. The J gene is TRBJ2-5, the V gene TRBV5-1; D remains ambiguous. The sequence was obtained from a man aged 60 to 75 in good health and CMV-seronegative. In nucleotides, the CDR3 is TGCGCCAGCCGGTTCCTCGGCGGCCAAGAGACCCAGTACTTC. This sequence encodes CASRFLGGQETQYF.